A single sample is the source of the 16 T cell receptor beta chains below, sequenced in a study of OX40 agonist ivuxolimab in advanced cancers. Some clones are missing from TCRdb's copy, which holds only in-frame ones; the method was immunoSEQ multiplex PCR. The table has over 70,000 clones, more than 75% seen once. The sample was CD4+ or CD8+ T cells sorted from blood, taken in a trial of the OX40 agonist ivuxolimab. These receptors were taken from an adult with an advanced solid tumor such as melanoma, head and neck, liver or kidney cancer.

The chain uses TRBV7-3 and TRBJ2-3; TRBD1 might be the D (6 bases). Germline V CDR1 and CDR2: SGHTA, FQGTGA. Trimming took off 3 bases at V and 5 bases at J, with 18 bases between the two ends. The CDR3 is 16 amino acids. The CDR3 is CASSLRPDRSGDTQYF. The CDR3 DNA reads TGTGCCAGCAGCTTGAGGCCCGACAGGTCGGGAGATACGCAGTATTTT.

As DNA, the CDR3 is TGTGCCAGCAGCTTAGATTGGGTCGTCCTAAGGGGGGAGCTGTTTTTT. This gives the protein CASSLDWVVLRGELFF. J is TRBJ2-2 and V is TRBV11-2; D not certain. Trimming took 0 bases from V and 8 from J, leaving 16 bases between them. In germline, CDR1 is SGHAT, CDR2 FQNNGV. The CDR3 runs to 16 residues.

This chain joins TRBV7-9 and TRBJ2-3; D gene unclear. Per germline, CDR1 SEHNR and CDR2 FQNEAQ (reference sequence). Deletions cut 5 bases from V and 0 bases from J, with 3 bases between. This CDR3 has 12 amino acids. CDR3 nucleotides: TGTGCCAGCAGCGCAAGCACAGATACGCAGTATTTT. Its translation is CASSASTDTQYF.

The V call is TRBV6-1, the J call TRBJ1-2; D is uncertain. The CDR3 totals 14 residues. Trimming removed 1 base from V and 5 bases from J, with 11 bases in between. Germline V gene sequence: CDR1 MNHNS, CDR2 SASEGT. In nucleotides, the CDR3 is TGTGCCAGCAGTGAAGAGAAGGGTGGGTATGGCTACACCTTC. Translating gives CASSEEKGGYGYTF.

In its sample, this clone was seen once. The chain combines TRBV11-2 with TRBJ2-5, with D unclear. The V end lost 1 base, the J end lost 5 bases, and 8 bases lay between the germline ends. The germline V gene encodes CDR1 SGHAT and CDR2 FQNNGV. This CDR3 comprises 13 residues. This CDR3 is CASSLVVWETQYF. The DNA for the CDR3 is TGTGCCAGCAGCTTAGTAGTTTGGGAGACCCAGTACTTC.

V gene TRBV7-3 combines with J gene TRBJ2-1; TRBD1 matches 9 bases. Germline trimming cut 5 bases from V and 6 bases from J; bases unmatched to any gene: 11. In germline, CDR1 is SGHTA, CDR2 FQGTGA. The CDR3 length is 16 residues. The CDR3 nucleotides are TGTGCCAGCAGCCCCATGTTGGGACAGGGCCGCAATGAGCAGTTCTTC. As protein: CASSPMLGQGRNEQFF.

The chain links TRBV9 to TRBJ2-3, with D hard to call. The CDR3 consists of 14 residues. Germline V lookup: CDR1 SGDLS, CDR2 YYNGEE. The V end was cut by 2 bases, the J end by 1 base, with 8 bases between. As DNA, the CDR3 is TGTGCCAGCAGCGTCCGGAGTCGCACAGATACGCAGTATTTT. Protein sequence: CASSVRSRTDTQYF.

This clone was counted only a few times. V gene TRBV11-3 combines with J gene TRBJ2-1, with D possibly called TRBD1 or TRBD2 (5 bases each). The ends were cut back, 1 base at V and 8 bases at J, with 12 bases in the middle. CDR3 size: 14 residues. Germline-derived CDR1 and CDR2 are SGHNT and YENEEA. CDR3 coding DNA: TGTGCCAGCAGCTTAGCCACCGGGACCCATGAGCAGTTCTTC. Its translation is CASSLATGTHEQFF.

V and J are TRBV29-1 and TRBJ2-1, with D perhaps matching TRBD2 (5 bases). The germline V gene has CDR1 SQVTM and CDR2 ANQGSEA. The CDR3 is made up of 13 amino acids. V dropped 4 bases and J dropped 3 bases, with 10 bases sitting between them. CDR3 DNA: TGCAGCGTTGGTCGGGGATTCTACAATGAGCAGTTCTTC. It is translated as CSVGRGFYNEQFF.

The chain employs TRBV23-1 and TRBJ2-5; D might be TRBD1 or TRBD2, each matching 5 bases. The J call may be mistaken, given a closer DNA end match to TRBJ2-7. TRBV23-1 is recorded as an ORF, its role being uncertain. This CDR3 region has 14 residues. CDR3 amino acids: CASTPTGLLDEQYF. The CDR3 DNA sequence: TGCGCCAGCACCCCAACAGGACTCCTAGACGAGCAGTACTTC.

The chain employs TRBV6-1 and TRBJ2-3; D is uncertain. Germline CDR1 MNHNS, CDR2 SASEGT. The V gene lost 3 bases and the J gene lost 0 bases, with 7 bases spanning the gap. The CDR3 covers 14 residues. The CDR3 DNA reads TGTGCCAGCAGTGACTCATATAGCACAGATACGCAGTATTTT. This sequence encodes CASSDSYSTDTQYF.

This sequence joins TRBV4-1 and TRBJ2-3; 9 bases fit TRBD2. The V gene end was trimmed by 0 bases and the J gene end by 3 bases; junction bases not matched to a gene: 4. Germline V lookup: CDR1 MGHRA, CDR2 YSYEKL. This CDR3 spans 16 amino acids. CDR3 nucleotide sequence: TGCGCCAGCAGCCAAGAGCCTAGCGGGGTTACAGATACGCAGTATTTT. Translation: CASSQEPSGVTDTQYF.

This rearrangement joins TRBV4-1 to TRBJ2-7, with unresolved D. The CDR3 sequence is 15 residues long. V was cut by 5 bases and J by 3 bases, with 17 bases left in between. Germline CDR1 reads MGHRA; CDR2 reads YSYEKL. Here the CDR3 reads CASSAERAGSYEQYF. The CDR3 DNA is TGCGCCAGCAGCGCAGAACGGGCCGGAAGCTACGAGCAGTACTTC.

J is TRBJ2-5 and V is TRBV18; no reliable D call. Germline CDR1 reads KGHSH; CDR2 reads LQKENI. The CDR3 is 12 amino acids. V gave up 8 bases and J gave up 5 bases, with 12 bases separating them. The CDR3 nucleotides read TGTGCCAGCCACTCGCGGCTGGAGACCCAGTACTTC. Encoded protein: CASHSRLETQYF.

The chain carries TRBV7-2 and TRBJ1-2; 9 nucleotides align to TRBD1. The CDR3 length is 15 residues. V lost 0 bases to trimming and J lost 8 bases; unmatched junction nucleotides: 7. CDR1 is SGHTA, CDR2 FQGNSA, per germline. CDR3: CASSLALTGGWGYTF. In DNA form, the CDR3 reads TGTGCCAGCAGCTTAGCCCTAACAGGGGGCTGGGGCTACACCTTC.

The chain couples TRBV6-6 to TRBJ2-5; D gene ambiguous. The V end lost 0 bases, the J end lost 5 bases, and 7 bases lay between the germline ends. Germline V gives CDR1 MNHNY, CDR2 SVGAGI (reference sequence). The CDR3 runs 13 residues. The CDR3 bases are TGTGCCAGCAGTTACTCGGGGTACGAGACCCAGTACTTC. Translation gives CASSYSGYETQYF.